The next 11 T cell receptor beta chains were all read from a single sample in a study of cytomegalovirus exposure and HLA in healthy donors. Both 60 Vbeta primers and 13 Jbeta primers went into the PCR. Sequencing used immunoSEQ multiplex PCR; TCRdb keeps in-frame clones, though not all of them. This table holds more than 80,000 clones, nearly 80% found once. Material: PBMCs. The receptors stem from a woman aged 40 to 49 in good health and CMV-seropositive.

The rearrangement uses TRBV6-1 and TRBJ2-1; 9 bases match TRBD2. With 4 bases clipped from V and 4 bases from J, the junction kept 8 bases outside the gene matches. Germline CDR1 MNHNS, CDR2 SASEGT. The CDR3 has 16 amino acids. DNA of the CDR3: TGTGCCAGCAGTGCCCAGGTGGCGGGAGGGTACAATGAGCAGTTCTTC. This codes for CASSAQVAGGYNEQFF.

The chain links TRBV10-1 to TRBJ2-7; D is unclear. V was trimmed by 11 bases and J by 3 bases, leaving 11 bases between them. The CDR3 sequence is 11 residues long. Germline values: CDR1 WNHNN, CDR2 SYGVQD (reference sequence). The CDR3 coding sequence is TGCGCCCCAGCCGGGTTCTACGAGCAGTACTTC. Its translation: CAPAGFYEQYF.

The chain is built from TRBV29-1 and TRBJ2-1; 14 bases line up with TRBD2. J gave up 8 bases and V 0 bases, and 6 bases lay outside the gene matches. The CDR3 is made up of 16 amino acids. Per germline, CDR1 SQVTM and CDR2 ANQGSEA. CDR3 sequence: CSVEERGLAGVDEQFF. As DNA, the CDR3 is TGCAGCGTTGAAGAGCGGGGACTAGCGGGAGTGGATGAGCAGTTCTTC.

The chain carries TRBV6-1 and TRBJ1-5, with 9 nucleotides matching TRBD1. In germline, CDR1 is MNHNS, CDR2 SASEGT. CDR3 length equals 15 residues. V gave up 7 bases and J gave up 4 bases; unmatched junction bases: 8. The CDR3 DNA sequence: TGTGCCAGCAAGAGGACCGGGACAGGGAATCAGCCCCAGCATTTT. Translated: CASKRTGTGNQPQHF.

This clone showed up just once. The V gene is TRBV29-1, the J gene TRBJ2-3; D gene uncertain. This CDR3 has 12 amino acids. The ends were cut back, 6 bases at V and 0 bases at J, with 7 bases in the middle. Looked up from germline, CDR1 is SQVTM and CDR2 is ANQGSEA. CDR3 DNA: TGCAGCGTGGAGTCTAGCACAGATACGCAGTATTTT. Amino acids: CSVESSTDTQYF.

This chain uses TRBV9 with TRBJ1-5; 9 nucleotides align to TRBD1. Germline assignment: CDR1 SGDLS and CDR2 YYNGEE. The CDR3 consists of 15 residues. After removal of 4 bases from V and 7 bases from J, the junction contained 9 bases not matched to a gene. Written as DNA, the CDR3 is TGTGCCAGCAGCCCCGGACAGGGGAAAATACAGCCCCAGCATTTT. Its protein is CASSPGQGKIQPQHF.

The sample holds a few counts of this clone. The CDR3 reads CASRLGGDGEAFF. The CDR3, as DNA: TGTGCCAGCAGGTTAGGGGGAGACGGTGAAGCTTTCTTT. The chain couples TRBV2 to TRBJ1-1, with D possibly being TRBD1 (6 bases). V gave up 6 bases and J gave up 7 bases, with 15 bases separating them. The CDR3 spans 13 residues. Germline CDR1 SNHLY, CDR2 FYNNEI.

The rearrangement joins TRBV27 to TRBJ2-3; D gene ambiguous. The CDR3 is 12 residues long. Per the germline V gene, CDR1 is MNHEY and CDR2 is SMNVEV (reference sequence). Trimming shortened V by 0 bases and J by 5 bases, and 3 bases separated the two germline ends. The CDR3 nucleotides are TGTGCCAGCAGTTTATCCGGAGATACGCAGTATTTT. Protein product: CASSLSGDTQYF.

The V gene is TRBV11-2, the J gene TRBJ2-7; D is unresolved. The CDR3 spans 14 residues. V was cut by 1 base and J by 2 bases, with 9 bases left in between. Looked up from germline, CDR1 is SGHAT and CDR2 is FQNNGV. This CDR3 reads CASSLARSPYEQYF. Here the CDR3 DNA reads TGTGCCAGCAGCTTAGCCCGTTCCCCCTACGAGCAGTACTTC.

This chain uses TRBV4-2 with TRBJ1-1, with D possibly TRBD1 on 6 matching bases. From germline, CDR1 is LGHNA and CDR2 YNFKEQ. V lost 0 bases, J lost 5 bases, and 10 bases lay in between. This CDR3 spans 14 amino acids. In DNA, the CDR3 is TGTGCCAGCAGCCAAGATCAGGGGCCAACTGAAGCTTTCTTT. Translating it yields CASSQDQGPTEAFF.

The chain joins TRBV28 to TRBJ1-2; 8 bases match TRBD1. Germline loops: CDR1 MDHEN, CDR2 SYDVKM. After removal of 4 bases from V and 8 bases from J, the junction contained 15 bases not matched to a gene. There are 16 residues in the CDR3. The CDR3 DNA sequence: TGTGCCAGCAGTTCCTTGATTCGACAGGGGTTGGGGGGCTACACCTTC. Amino acid sequence: CASSSLIRQGLGGYTF.